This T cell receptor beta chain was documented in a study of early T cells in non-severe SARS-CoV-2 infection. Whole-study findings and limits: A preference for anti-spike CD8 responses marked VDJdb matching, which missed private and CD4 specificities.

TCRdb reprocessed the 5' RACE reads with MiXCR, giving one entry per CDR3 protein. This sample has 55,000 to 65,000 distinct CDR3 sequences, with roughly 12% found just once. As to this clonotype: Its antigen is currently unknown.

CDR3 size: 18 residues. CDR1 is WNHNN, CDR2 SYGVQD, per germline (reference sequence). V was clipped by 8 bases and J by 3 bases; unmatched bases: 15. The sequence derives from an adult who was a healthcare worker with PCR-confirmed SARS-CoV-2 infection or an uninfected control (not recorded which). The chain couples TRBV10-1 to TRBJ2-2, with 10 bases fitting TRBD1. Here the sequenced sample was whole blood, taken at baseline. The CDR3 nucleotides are TGCGCCAGCCCCCGGTCGAAGGACAGGGGGGAGTACACCGGGGAGCTGTTTTTT. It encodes CASPRSKDRGEYTGELFF.